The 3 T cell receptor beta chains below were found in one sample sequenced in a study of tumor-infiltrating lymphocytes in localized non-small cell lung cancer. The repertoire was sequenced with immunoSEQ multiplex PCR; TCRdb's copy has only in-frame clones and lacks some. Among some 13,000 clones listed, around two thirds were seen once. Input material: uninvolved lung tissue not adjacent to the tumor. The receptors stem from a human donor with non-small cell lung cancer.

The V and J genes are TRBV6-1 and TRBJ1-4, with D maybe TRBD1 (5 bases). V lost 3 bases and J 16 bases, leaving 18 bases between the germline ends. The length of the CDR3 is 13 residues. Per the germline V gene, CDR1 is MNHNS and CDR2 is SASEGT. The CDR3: CASSETRLGVGFF. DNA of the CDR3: TGTGCCAGCAGTGAGACCCGATTGGGGGTTGGGTTTTTT.

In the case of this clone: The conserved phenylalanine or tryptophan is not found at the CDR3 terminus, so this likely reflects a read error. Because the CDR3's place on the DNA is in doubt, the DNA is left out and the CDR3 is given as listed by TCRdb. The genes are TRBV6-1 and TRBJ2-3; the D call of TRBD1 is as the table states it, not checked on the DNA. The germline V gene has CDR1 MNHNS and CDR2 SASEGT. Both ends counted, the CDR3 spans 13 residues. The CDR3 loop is CASSESGRGLDWV.

DNA of the CDR3: TGTGCCATCAGCGAACGGGGGGCGAGAGATACGCAGTATTTT. Encoded protein: CAISERGARDTQYF. This chain uses TRBV10-3 with TRBJ2-3; D perhaps matches TRBD2 (7 bases). V gave up 6 bases and J gave up 5 bases, with 15 bases separating them. CDR1 and CDR2 (germline): ENHRY, SYGVKD. This CDR3 comprises 14 residues.